The next 8 T cell receptor beta chains were all read from a single sample in a study of CD8 T cells in Susac syndrome. An amount of RNA that ranged from roughly 0.5 to 1 ug was reverse transcribed with random hexamers. TCRdb passed the immunoSEQ multiplex PCR reads through MiXCR, listing each CDR3 protein once. Altogether approximately 200,000 distinct CDR3 sequences are present, roughly nine tenths being singletons, with the ten largest covering about 0.12%. The specimen was CD8+ T cells from PBMCs. These TCRs come from a human donor with multiple sclerosis.

The CDR3 region is CASSLARAGEVGELFF. Written as DNA, the CDR3 is TGCGCCAGCAGCTTGGCCCGGGCGGGAGAGGTCGGGGAGCTGTTTTTT. The rearrangement joins TRBV5-1 to TRBJ2-2; 7 nucleotides match TRBD2. The CDR3 is 16 residues long. With V trimmed by 0 bases and J by 7 bases, 9 bases remained unmatched. The germline V gene has CDR1 SGHRS and CDR2 YFSETQ.

The chain carries TRBV12-5 and TRBJ2-1; 14 bases are shared with TRBD2. With V trimmed by 0 bases and J by 5 bases, 3 bases remained unmatched. From germline, CDR1 is LGHNT and CDR2 FRNRAP. The CDR3 has 17 amino acids. The CDR3 region is CASGLVAGLAGDNEQFF. The CDR3 DNA is TGTGCTAGTGGTTTGGTAGCGGGACTAGCGGGGGACAATGAGCAGTTCTTC.

The V gene is TRBV2, the J gene TRBJ2-3; 9 nucleotides match TRBD1. Trimming took 6 bases from V and 3 from J; bases not matched to a gene: 7. This CDR3 is 15 amino acids long. From germline, CDR1 is SNHLY and CDR2 FYNNEI. The chain's CDR3 is CASSDWTGATDTQYF. The DNA for the CDR3 is TGTGCCAGCAGCGACTGGACAGGGGCTACAGATACGCAGTATTTT.

V gene TRBV6-5 combines with J gene TRBJ2-1; TRBD1 agrees at 7 bases. CDR1 is MNHEY, CDR2 SVGAGI, per germline. V was pared by 2 bases and J by 0 bases, with 4 bases of the junction left unmatched. CDR3 length: 16 amino acids. CDR3 region: CASSYVRQGSYNEQFF. CDR3 coding DNA: TGTGCCAGCAGTTACGTTCGACAGGGCTCCTACAATGAGCAGTTCTTC.

This chain links TRBV2 with TRBJ2-7; D is possibly TRBD1 (5 bases). Trimming cost V 6 bases and J 7 bases, with 25 bases left between them. CDR1 is SNHLY and CDR2 is FYNNEI in the germline V gene. This CDR3 has 16 residues. The CDR3 DNA follows: TGTGCCAGCAGCACCCACCCGACAGAGATTGGATTAGAGCAGTACTTC. This gives the protein CASSTHPTEIGLEQYF.

In its sample, this clonotype was seen a few times. This chain links TRBV27 with TRBJ2-7; 9 nucleotides match TRBD1. The V segment lost 4 bases and the J segment 6 bases; nucleotides outside the gene matches: 10. The CDR3 contains 15 residues. Germline CDR1 is MNHEY and CDR2 is SMNVEV (reference sequence). The CDR3 region has the DNA TGTGCCAGCAGTTCCTCGGGACAGGGAGGGCTCGAGCAGTACTTC. This codes for CASSSSGQGGLEQYF.

The V gene is TRBV20-1, the J gene TRBJ2-7, with 10 nucleotides matching TRBD2. The germline V gene has CDR1 DFQATT and CDR2 SNEGSKA (reference sequence). The CDR3 sequence is 16 residues long. Trimming cost V 3 bases and J 7 bases; bases outside gene matches: 15. CDR3 in DNA: TGCAGTGCTAGTTCTTGGACTAGCGGCAGCTACGTGGAGCAGTACTTC. It codes for CSASSWTSGSYVEQYF.

This chain uses TRBV12-5 with TRBJ2-7, with D tentatively TRBD1 (6 bases). V lost 0 bases and J 6 bases, leaving 6 bases between the germline ends. Per germline, CDR1 LGHNT and CDR2 FRNRAP. The CDR3 consists of 12 residues. CDR3 sequence (DNA): TGTGCTAGTGGTTTGGTAGGGGGCGAGCAGTACTTC. It specifies CASGLVGGEQYF.